This TCR beta chain came from a study of blood T cell repertoires in COVID-19. A single count supports this clone. The V end was cut by 0 bases, the J end by 6 bases, with 8 bases between. Germline CDR1 is SGHTA and CDR2 is FQGTGA. The CDR3 has 13 residues. Authors' data handling: Amplification of reference gene primers was used by the study to estimate nucleated cell counts. Clones were sequenced by immunoSEQ multiplex PCR, and TCRdb holds only the in-frame ones, with some missing. That table is the source of V, J and clone size, and D and trimming were worked out from the DNA. The table shows 200,000 to 250,000 clones, with 88% occurring only once.

The sample consisted of PBMCs or T cells enriched from blood (not recorded which). The receptor was isolated from a young woman who had recovered from COVID-19. The V and J genes are TRBV7-3 and TRBJ1-2; tentative D call: TRBD1 (6 bases). CDR3: CASSLTGADGYTF. CDR3 sequence (DNA): TGTGCCAGCAGCTTAACGGGGGCGGATGGCTACACCTTC.